This T cell receptor beta chain comes out of a study of T cell repertoires in cytomegalovirus infection. This clonotype was observed a few times. The CDR3 runs to 13 residues. Trimming removed 3 bases from V and 3 bases from J, with 8 bases in between. TCRdb re-called the reads with MiXCR, one entry per CDR3 protein. The repertoire holds around 530,000 distinct CDR3 sequences, around 27% seen once, with roughly an eighth in the top ten. Material for sequencing was PBMCs. This receptor was taken from a human donor in good health (CMV status not recorded). Some clones in this sample may be carry-over from other donors' samples. The gene calls are TRBV12-3 or TRBV12-4 and TRBJ2-5; D is unresolved. DNA for the CDR3: TGTGCCAGCAGTTTTTCACAGAAAGAGACCCAGTACTTC. It codes for CASSFSQKETQYF.